The clone carrying this TCR beta chain was seen ten or more times. Template material for amplifying TCR beta CDR3 regions consisted of RNA transcripts. The primer set for the first-round RT-PCR of the TCR CDR3 was HTBI. Using its own MiXCR run on the multiplex PCR reads, TCRdb lists one record per CDR3 protein. The sample records about 420,000 distinct CDR3 sequences, approximately 14% being singletons. The V gene's germline CDR1 is SGDLS and CDR2 YYNGEE. Unmatched junction bases numbered 2, after V lost 2 bases and J lost 2 bases. This CDR3 contains 14 residues. This record belongs to a study of T cells in Graves' hyperthyroidism and ophthalmopathy.

The sample taken for sequencing was blood. The clonotype originates from a woman aged 18 to 35 with Graves' hyperthyroidism. The chain has TRBV9 and TRBJ1-2; 8 bases are shared with TRBD1. The CDR3 spells CASSVDRANYGYTF. The CDR3 bases are TGTGCCAGCAGCGTGGACAGGGCGAACTATGGCTACACCTTC.